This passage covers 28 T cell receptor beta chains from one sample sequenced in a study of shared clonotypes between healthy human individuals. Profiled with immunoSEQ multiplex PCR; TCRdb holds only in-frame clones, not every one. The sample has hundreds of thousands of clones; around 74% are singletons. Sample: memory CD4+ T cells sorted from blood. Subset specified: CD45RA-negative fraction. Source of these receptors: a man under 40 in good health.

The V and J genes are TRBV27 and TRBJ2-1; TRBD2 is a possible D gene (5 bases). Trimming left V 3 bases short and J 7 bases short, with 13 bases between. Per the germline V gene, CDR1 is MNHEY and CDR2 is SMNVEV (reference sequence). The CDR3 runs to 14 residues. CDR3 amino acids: CASSFGWESNEQFF. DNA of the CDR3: TGTGCCAGCAGTTTTGGGTGGGAGTCTAATGAGCAGTTCTTC.

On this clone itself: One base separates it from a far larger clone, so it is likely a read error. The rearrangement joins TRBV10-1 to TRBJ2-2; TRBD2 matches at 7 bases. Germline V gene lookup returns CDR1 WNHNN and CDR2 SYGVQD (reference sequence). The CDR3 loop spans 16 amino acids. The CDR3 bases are TGCACCAGCAGTGAAGGGTATGGGAGGGACACCGGGGAGCTGTTTTTT. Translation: CTSSEGYGRDTGELFF.

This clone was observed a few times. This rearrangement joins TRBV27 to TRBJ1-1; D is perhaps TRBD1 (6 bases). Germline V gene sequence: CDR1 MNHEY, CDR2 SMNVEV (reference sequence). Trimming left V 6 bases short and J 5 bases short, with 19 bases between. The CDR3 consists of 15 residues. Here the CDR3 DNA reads TGTGCCAGCAGGAACCTTTTTCAGGGGTCAACTGAAGCTTTCTTT. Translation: CASRNLFQGSTEAFF.

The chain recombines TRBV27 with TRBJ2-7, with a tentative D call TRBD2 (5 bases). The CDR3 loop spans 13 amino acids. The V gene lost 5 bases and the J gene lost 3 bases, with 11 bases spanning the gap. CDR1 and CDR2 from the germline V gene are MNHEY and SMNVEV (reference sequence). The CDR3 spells CASSDNAGYEQYF. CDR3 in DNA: TGTGCCAGCAGTGACAACGCGGGCTACGAGCAGTACTTC.

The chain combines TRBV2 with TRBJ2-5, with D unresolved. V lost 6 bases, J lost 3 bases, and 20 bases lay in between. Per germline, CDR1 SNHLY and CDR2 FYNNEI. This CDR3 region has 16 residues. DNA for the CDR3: TGTGCCAGCAGACCCGTCTGGACGAGACGCAAAGAGACCCAGTACTTC. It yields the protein CASRPVWTRRKETQYF.

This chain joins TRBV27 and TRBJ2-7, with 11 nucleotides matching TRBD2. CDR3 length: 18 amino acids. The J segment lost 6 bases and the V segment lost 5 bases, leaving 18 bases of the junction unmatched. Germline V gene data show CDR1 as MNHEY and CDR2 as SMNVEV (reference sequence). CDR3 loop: CASSTRWDSGRAFGEQYF. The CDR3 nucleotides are TGTGCCAGCAGTACGAGATGGGATAGCGGGAGGGCCTTTGGCGAGCAGTACTTC.

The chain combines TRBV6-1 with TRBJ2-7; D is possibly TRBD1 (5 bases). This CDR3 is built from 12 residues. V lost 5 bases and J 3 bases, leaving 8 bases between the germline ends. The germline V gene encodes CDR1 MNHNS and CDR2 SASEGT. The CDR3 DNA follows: TGTGCCAGCAGTACGGACATCTACGAGCAGTACTTC. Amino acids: CASSTDIYEQYF.

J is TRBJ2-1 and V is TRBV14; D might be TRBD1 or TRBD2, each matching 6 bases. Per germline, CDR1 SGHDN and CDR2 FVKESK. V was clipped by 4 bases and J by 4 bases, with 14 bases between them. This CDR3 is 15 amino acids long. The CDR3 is CASSPIGGGYNEQFF. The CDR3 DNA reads TGTGCCAGCAGCCCGATAGGGGGAGGTTACAATGAGCAGTTCTTC. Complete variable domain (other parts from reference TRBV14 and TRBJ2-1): EAGVTQFPSHSVIEKGQTVTLRCDPISGHDNLYWYRRVMGKEIKFLLHFVKESKQDESGMPNNRFLAERTGGTYSTLKVQPAELEDSGVYFCASSPIGGGYNEQFFGPGTRLTVL.

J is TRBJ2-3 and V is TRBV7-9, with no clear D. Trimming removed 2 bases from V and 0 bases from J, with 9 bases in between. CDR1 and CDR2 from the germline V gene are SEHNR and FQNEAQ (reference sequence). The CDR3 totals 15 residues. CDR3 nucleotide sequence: TGTGCCAGCAGCTTAAGGCCCGACAGCACAGATACGCAGTATTTT. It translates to CASSLRPDSTDTQYF.

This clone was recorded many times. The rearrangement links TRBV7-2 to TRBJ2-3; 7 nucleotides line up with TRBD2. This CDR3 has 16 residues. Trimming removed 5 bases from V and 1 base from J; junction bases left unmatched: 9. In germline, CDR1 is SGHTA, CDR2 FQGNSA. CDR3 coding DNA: TGTGCCAGCAGCCCAGGGAGGGGCTTGGGCACAGATACGCAGTATTTT. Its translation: CASSPGRGLGTDTQYF. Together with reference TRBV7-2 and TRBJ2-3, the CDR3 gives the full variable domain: GAGVSQSPSNKVTEKGKDVELRCDPISGHTALYWYRQSLGQGLEFLIYFQGNSAPDKSGLPSDRFSAERTGGSVSTLTIQRTQQEDSAVYLCASSPGRGLGTDTQYFGPGTRLTVL.

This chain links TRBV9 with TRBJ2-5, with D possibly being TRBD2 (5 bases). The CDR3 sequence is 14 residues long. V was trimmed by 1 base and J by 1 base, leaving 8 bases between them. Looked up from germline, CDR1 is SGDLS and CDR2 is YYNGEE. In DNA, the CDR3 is TGTGCCAGCAGCGTATTAGGAGGCCAAGAGACCCAGTACTTC. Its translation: CASSVLGGQETQYF.

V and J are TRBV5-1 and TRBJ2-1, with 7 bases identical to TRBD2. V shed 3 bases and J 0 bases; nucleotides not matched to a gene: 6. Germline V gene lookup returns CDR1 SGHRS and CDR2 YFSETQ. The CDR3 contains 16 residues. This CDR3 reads CASSSSLADSYNEQFF. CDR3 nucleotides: TGCGCCAGCAGCTCCTCCCTAGCGGACTCCTACAATGAGCAGTTCTTC.

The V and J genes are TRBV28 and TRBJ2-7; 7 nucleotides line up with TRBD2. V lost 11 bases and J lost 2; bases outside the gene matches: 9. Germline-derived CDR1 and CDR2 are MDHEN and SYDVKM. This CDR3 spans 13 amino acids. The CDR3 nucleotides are TGTGCCGGGAGCGGGACTACGACCTACGAGCAGTACTTC. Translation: CAGSGTTTYEQYF.

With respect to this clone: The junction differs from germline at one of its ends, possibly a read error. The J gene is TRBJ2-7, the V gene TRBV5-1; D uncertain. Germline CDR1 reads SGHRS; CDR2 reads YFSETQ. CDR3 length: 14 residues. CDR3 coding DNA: TGCGCCAGCAGCCCACGGGCAGGAGCCTACGGGCAGTACTTC. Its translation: CASSPRAGAYGQYF.

The CDR3 DNA is TGTGCCAGCAGCTTGGGGGAGGGAAGGAGGAAAAACACTGAAGCTTTCTTT. Protein sequence: CASSLGEGRRKNTEAFF. V is TRBV5-6 and J is TRBJ1-1; no firm D call. Trimming removed 0 bases from V and 2 bases from J, with 17 bases in between. CDR3 length equals 17 residues. Looked up from germline, CDR1 is SGHDT and CDR2 is YYEEEE.

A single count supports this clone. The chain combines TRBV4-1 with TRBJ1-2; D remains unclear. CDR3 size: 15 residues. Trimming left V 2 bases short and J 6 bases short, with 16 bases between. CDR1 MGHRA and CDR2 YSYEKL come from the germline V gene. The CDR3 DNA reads TGCGCCAGCAGCCAAAATCCCAGAGACAACAATGGCTACACCTTC. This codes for CASSQNPRDNNGYTF.

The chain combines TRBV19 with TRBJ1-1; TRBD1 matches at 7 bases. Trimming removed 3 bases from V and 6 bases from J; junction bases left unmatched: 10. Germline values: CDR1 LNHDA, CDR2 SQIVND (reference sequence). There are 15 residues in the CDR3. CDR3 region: CASSMPGRGEPEAFF. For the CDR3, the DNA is TGTGCCAGTAGTATGCCCGGCAGGGGGGAGCCTGAAGCTTTCTTT.

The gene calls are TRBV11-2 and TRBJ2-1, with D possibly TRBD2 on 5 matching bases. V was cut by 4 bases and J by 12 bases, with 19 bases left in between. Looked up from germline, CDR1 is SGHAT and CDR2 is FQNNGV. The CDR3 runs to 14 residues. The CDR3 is CASSSPKVERGQFF. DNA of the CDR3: TGTGCCAGCAGCTCTCCGAAGGTGGAACGGGGGCAGTTCTTC.

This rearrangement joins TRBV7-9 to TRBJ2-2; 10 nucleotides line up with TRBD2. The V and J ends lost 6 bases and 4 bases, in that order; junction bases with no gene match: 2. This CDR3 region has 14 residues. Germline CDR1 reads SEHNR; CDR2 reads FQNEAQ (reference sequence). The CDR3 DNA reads TGTGCCAGCAGAAAGCGGGAGGGCACCGGGGAGCTGTTTTTT. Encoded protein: CASRKREGTGELFF.

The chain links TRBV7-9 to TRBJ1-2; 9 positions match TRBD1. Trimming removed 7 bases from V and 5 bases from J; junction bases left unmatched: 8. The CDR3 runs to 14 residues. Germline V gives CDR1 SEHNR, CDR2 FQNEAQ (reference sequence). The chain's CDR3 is CASKTGTGIYGYTF. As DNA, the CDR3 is TGTGCCAGCAAAACCGGGACAGGGATTTATGGCTACACCTTC.

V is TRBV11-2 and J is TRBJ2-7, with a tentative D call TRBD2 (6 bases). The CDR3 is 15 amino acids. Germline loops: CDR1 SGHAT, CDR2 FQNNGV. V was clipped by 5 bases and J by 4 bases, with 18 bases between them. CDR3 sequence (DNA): TGTGCCAGCAGCGCTCTGGCGGGATTCGAATACGAGCAGTACTTC. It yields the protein CASSALAGFEYEQYF.

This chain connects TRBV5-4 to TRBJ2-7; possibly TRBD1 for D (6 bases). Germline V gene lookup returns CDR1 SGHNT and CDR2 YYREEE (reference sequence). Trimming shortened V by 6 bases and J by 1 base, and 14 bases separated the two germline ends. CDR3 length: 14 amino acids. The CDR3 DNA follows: TGTGCCAGCAACGCAGGGGTATCATCCTACGAGCAGTACTTC. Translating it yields CASNAGVSSYEQYF.

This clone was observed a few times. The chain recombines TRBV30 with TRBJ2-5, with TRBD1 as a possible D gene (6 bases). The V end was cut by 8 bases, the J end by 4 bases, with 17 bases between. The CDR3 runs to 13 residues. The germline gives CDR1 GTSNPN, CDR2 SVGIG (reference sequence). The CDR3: CARGAGVLETQYF. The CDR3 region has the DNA TGTGCCCGAGGGGCAGGGGTATTAGAGACCCAGTACTTC.

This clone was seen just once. CDR3 bases: TGTGCCAGCAGCTACCCACAGGAGAACGAAAAACTGTTTTTT. Translating gives CASSYPQENEKLFF. The chain links TRBV7-2 to TRBJ1-4; possibly TRBD1 for D (5 bases). The CDR3 has 14 amino acids. Germline V gene sequence: CDR1 SGHTA, CDR2 FQGNSA. The V end lost 4 bases, the J end lost 8 bases, and 14 bases lay between the germline ends.

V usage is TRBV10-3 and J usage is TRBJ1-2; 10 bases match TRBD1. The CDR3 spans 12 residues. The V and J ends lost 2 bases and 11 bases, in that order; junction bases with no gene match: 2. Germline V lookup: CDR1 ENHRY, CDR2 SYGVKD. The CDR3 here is CAISEGDRGYTF. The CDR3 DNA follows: TGTGCCATCAGTGAGGGGGACAGGGGTTACACCTTC.

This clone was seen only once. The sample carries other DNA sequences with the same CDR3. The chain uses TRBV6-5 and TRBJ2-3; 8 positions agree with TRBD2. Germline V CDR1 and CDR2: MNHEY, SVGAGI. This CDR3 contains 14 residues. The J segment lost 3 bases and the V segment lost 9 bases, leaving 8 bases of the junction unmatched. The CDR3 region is CASSKASGTDTQYF. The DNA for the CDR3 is TGTGCCAGTAGTAAGGCTAGCGGGACAGATACGCAGTATTTT.

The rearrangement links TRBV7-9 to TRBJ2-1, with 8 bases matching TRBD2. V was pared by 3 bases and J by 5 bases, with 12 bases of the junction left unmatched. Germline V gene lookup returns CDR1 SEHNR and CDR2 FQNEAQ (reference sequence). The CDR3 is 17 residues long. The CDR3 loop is CASSFAALAGSHNEQFF. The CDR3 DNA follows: TGTGCCAGCAGCTTCGCCGCCCTAGCGGGCTCACACAATGAGCAGTTCTTC.

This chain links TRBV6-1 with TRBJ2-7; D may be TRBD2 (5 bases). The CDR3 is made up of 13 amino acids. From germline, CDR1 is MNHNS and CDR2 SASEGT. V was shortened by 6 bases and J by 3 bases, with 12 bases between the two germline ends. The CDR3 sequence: CASRPTRDYEQYF. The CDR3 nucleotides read TGTGCCAGCAGGCCCACTCGGGACTACGAGCAGTACTTC.